The 4 T cell receptor beta chains listed next were all sequenced from one sample in a study of spatial heterogeneity in lung cancer. Study conclusions and caveats: It was found that expanded intratumoral alpha and beta TCR counts tracked tumor mutation counts.

Time point indicated: sample taken at primary tumor resection. No antigen is known for these receptors. TCRdb redid the calling of the 5' RACE reads with MiXCR, one entry per CDR3 protein. This table has about 10,000 distinct CDR3 sequences, under 6.5% appearing once. Sequencing used lung tumor tissue, obtained at surgery. All receptors derive from a male donor with early-stage non-small cell lung cancer.

This clonotype was seen ten or more times. Because this beta chain is a stray read in a library intended to capture alpha chains, its abundance should not be given much weight. The genes are TRBV27 and TRBJ1-1, with unresolved D. The germline V gene encodes CDR1 MNHEY and CDR2 SMNVEV (reference sequence). Trimming removed 5 bases from V and 1 base from J, with 8 bases in between. This CDR3 contains 13 residues. CDR3: CASSMGPNTEAFF. DNA for the CDR3: TGTGCCAGCAGTATGGGCCCGAACACTGAAGCTTTCTTT.

At least ten counts were recorded for this clonotype. The library was designed around alpha chains, so this beta chain is a stray read whose abundance carries little weight. The chain links TRBV5-1 to TRBJ2-4, with a possible D match to TRBD1 (6 bases). The CDR3 contains 14 residues. Between the trimmed V and J ends, which lost 0 bases and 8 bases, there was a span of 12 bases. Germline loops: CDR1 SGHRS, CDR2 YFSETQ. DNA for the CDR3: TGCGCCAGCAGCTTGGAACAGGGCAGACACATTCAGTACTTC. It translates to CASSLEQGRHIQYF.

This clonotype was found many times. This beta chain came through as a stray read in a library set up for alpha chains, and its size says little. The rearrangement uses TRBV7-9 and TRBJ2-3, with D uncertain. The CDR3 is made up of 13 amino acids. With 5 bases removed from V and 0 bases from J, the gap between germline ends came to 6 bases. Germline V gene sequence: CDR1 SEHNR, CDR2 FQNEAQ (reference sequence). CDR3 protein: CASSERSTDTQYF. Here the CDR3 DNA reads TGTGCCAGCAGCGAGAGGAGCACAGATACGCAGTATTTT.

This clonotype was seen many times. The library was designed around alpha chains, so this beta chain is a stray read whose abundance carries little weight. V usage is TRBV6-6 and J usage is TRBJ2-7, with D unresolved. Germline CDR1 and CDR2: MNHNY and SVGAGI (reference sequence). The CDR3 consists of 13 residues. V dropped 6 bases and J dropped 5 bases, with 14 bases sitting between them. CDR3 nucleotide sequence: TGTGCCAGCAGCGTCCGGATTTGGGACGAGCAGTACTTC. Its protein product is CASSVRIWDEQYF.